This T cell receptor (beta chain) emerged from a study of shared clonotypes between healthy human individuals (TCRdb year 2020). For the study in its entirety: Three men and two women, aged 18 to 49 years, made up the cohort. Different laboratories and diverse techniques were used to prepare libraries and sequence TCR repertoires, to increase sequencing depth and limit assay-specific biases. To estimate repertoire size and how much clonotype sharing occurs between individuals, the study deeply sequenced the blood TCR repertoires of 5 or 6 healthy adults. For each donor, three plates each were used for CD4 naive and CD4 memory, two plates were used for CD8 naive, and one plate was used for CD8 memory. Leukapheresis yielded between about 0.8 and 8.9 billion PBMCs per donor.

A note on this clone: Its antigen is not yet known. No much larger clonotype is one base removed from it; base qualities were not supplied.

CD8 naive samples consisted of CD45RO-negative cells that were positively selected for CCR7, yielding a CD45RA+CCR7+ population without TemRA cells. Donors were healthy HIV-negative adults with no recently reported acute infections or vaccinations. Every donor was a Caucasian adult residing in Nashville, Tennessee, USA. After blood collection by leukapheresis, PBMCs were isolated using Ficoll-Histopaque density gradient centrifugation and then cryopreserved in the vapor phase of liquid nitrogen. Analytical flow cytometry was used to check the purity and quantity of each magnetically sorted T cell population. Genomic DNA was isolated from each sorted fraction and quantified by UV absorbance on a Nanodrop 2000c. Using the deep immunoSEQ assay, TCR CDR3 regions were amplified from genomic DNA by multiplex PCR. Extracted genomic DNA from each cell subset was spread evenly across all wells of several immunoSEQ 96-well plates, with each plate serving as a replicate. Each replicate PCR for sorted subsets received about 220 ng genomic DNA, equal to tens of thousands of T cell genomes. The purified libraries were quantified using a Qubit 3.0 fluorometer, sized with a Bioanalyzer 2100, and then quantified again using the KAPA Library Quantification kit. Every immunoSEQ 96-well plate was sequenced on a separate single-read 150-cycle Illumina NextSeq 550 flow cell. In the source study's methods: Because only junctional sequences without quality scores were contained in the immunoSEQ output, filtering matching that applied to full-length reads could not be performed. To assign V/J genes and CDR3, sequences were annotated against IMGT germline references using PyIR, a Python wrapper for IgBLAST v1.9. Reads with weak V/J assignments (E-value above 1e-6), missing CDR3, stop codons, out-of-frame junctions, or ambiguous translated residues were removed. A V3J clonotype was defined by an identical inferred V gene, J gene, and CDR3 amino acid sequence. To compute the percentage overlap between repertoires, the number of shared unique clonotypes was divided by the size of the smaller repertoire. Three approaches were used to assess repertoire richness: RTK rarefaction, the Chao1 estimator, and Recon v2.1 estimates of unobserved clonotypes. Generation probabilities were computed with OLGA for all TCRbeta clonotypes obtained by the gDNA method from four donors. TCRdb stores this immuneACCESS table with in-frame sequences only. Part of the clones is absent; in the studies checked, under half of the shortfall reflects unresolved V genes, and no reason is known for the rest. V, J and clone size were drawn from that table, and D and trimming were deduced from the DNA. This sample gives about 2,200,000 clones in total; about 92% of them show up just once. The ten most abundant clones make up 1.5% to 2% of the sample.

The cysteine opens and the phenylalanine closes a CDR3 of 15 amino acids. Here the CDR3 DNA is all that survives: 45 bases in frame from base 1. V and J are truncated by 0 bases and 5 bases respectively, leaving an intervening sequence of 11 bases. The germline V gene sets CDR1 to SGDLS and CDR2 to YYNGEE. General conclusions and limits of the study: Higher generation probabilities were observed for clonotypes shared by all four sorted-subset donors than for non-shared clonotypes. Sampling was restricted to blood, and TCR repertoires in tissues likely differ from the TCR repertoires found in blood. Based on pairwise subsampling, the degree of clonotype sharing among donors was expected to be affected by sequencing depth. The small number of donors limited the genetic and exposure-history diversity represented. Sharing across several donors was observed for 5% to 6.5% of naive CD4, over 3% of naive CD8, 2% to 2.5% of memory CD4, and roughly 0.4% of memory CD8 clonotypes. Naive subsets generally had larger estimated clonotype richness than memory subsets. Incomplete sequencing was indicated by rarefaction of sorted-subset datasets, despite the large sequencing depth.

The sequence was obtained from a man aged 18 to 29 in good health. Some clones in this sample may be carry-over from other donors' samples. The rearrangement joined TRBV9 to TRBJ2-2; TRBD2 is possibly the D segment (6 matching bases). Sequenced input: naive CD8+ T cells from PBMCs. The cell subset or site label for this specimen denotes: CD45RA+CCR7+. The CDR3 is CASSVDGSQTGELFF. The DNA sequence is as follows: TGTGCCAGCAGCGTAGACGGGAGCCAAACCGGGGAGCTGTTTTTT.